A single sample gave rise to the 10 T cell receptor beta chains below, sequenced in a study of T-cell reconstitution after alpha-beta-depleted transplantation in children. During its preparation, the TCRbeta library received unique molecular identifiers. TCRdb used MiXCR to reprocess the PCR reads, holding one entry per CDR3 protein. The table shows 780,000 or so distinct CDR3 sequences, with 16% occurring only once. The starting material was PBMCs, mostly from graft donor cells, obtained 360 days after TCRalphabeta/CD19-depleted stem cell transplant. Receptors were obtained from a male patient younger than 18 who had a stem cell transplant for acute lymphoblastic leukemia, so the T cells may come from the graft donor.

This clonotype was observed a few times. This chain's CDR3 is CASSLIPQSRGDTQYF. The CDR3 region has the DNA TGTGCCAGCAGCTTAATTCCCCAATCCCGCGGAGATACGCAGTATTTT. The chain employs TRBV7-3 and TRBJ2-3; no definite D call. Trimming took off 1 base at V and 5 bases at J, with 16 bases between the two ends. The length of the CDR3 is 16 residues. Germline loops: CDR1 SGHTA, CDR2 FQGTGA. Full variable domain (missing parts from reference TRBV7-3 and TRBJ2-3): GAGVSQTPSNKVTEKGKYVELRCDPISGHTALYWYRQSLGQGPEFLIYFQGTGAADDSGLPNDRFFAVRPEGSVSTLKIQRTERGDSAVYLCASSLIPQSRGDTQYFGPGTRLTVL.

This chain uses TRBV5-1 with TRBJ2-1; 7 nucleotides line up with TRBD2. V was pared by 3 bases and J by 10 bases, with 13 bases of the junction left unmatched. The germline V gene encodes CDR1 SGHRS and CDR2 YFSETQ. The CDR3 totals 15 residues. For the CDR3, the DNA is TGCGCCAGCAGCTCCCACCTTGGCGGGAGTGAGGAGCAGTTCTTC. Residues: CASSSHLGGSEEQFF.

At least ten counts were recorded for this clonotype. This rearrangement joins TRBV12-3 or TRBV12-4 to TRBJ2-7; D is ambiguous. This CDR3 is 12 amino acids long. Trimming removed 2 bases from V and 3 bases from J, with 5 bases in between. CDR3 in DNA: TGTGCCAGCAGTTTACGCTACTACGAGCAGTACTTC. This encodes CASSLRYYEQYF.

The table lists this clonotype with many counts. J is TRBJ2-7 and V is TRBV12-3 or TRBV12-4; TRBD1 might be the D (7 bases). The V and J ends lost 6 bases and 4 bases respectively, with 10 bases between them. The CDR3 loop spans 12 amino acids. The CDR3 coding sequence is TGTGCCAGCAGACAGGGGACTTACGAGCAGTACTTC. Protein sequence: CASRQGTYEQYF.

V usage is TRBV7-3 and J usage is TRBJ1-2; D not resolved. There are 17 residues in the CDR3. Trimming pared 1 base from V and 2 bases from J, leaving 17 bases between. Looked up from germline, CDR1 is SGHTA and CDR2 is FQGTGA. CDR3 coding DNA: TGTGCCAGCAGCTTAAGCGGAGGTATAGGTGACAACTATGGCTACACCTTC. This encodes CASSLSGGIGDNYGYTF. The variable domain in full, completed from reference TRBV7-3 and TRBJ1-2, reads GAGVSQTPSNKVTEKGKYVELRCDPISGHTALYWYRQSLGQGPEFLIYFQGTGAADDSGLPNDRFFAVRPEGSVSTLKIQRTERGDSAVYLCASSLSGGIGDNYGYTFGSGTRLTVV.

V usage is TRBV4-1 and J usage is TRBJ2-1; no clear D. Trimming took off 4 bases at V and 4 bases at J, with 20 bases between the two ends. Looked up from germline, CDR1 is MGHRA and CDR2 is YSYEKL. There are 17 residues in the CDR3. CDR3 nucleotides: TGCGCCAGCAGCCCCTCTAATTTGGATTTCGGGTACAATGAGCAGTTCTTC. This codes for CASSPSNLDFGYNEQFF.

This clonotype has a handful of counts. The V call is TRBV10-3, the J call TRBJ2-3, with D perhaps given as TRBD1 or TRBD2 (6 bases each). Germline loops: CDR1 ENHRY, CDR2 SYGVKD. Trimming stripped 8 bases from V and 1 base from J, with 16 bases between. The CDR3 sequence is 15 residues long. CDR3 in amino acids: CAISWGADGTDTQYF. For the CDR3, the DNA is TGTGCCATCTCGTGGGGGGCAGACGGCACAGATACGCAGTATTTT.

The sample holds a few counts of this clonotype. Written as DNA, the CDR3 is TGTGCCAGCAGTTTATCCCCCCGACCCCTGCATGAAAAACTGTTTTTT. Translation: CASSLSPRPLHEKLFF. The chain has TRBV27 and TRBJ1-4; D remains unclear. The CDR3 runs 16 residues. The germline V gene encodes CDR1 MNHEY and CDR2 SMNVEV (reference sequence). The germline V and J ends were trimmed by 0 bases and 6 bases, with 14 bases remaining between them.

The gene calls are TRBV20-1 and TRBJ2-3, with no clear D. The CDR3 is 13 residues long. Germline V gene data show CDR1 as DFQATT and CDR2 as SNEGSKA (reference sequence). Trimming took 1 base from V and 5 from J, leaving 10 bases between them. The CDR3 DNA reads as TGCAGTGCTAGAGGACAACAGAAAGATACGCAGTATTTT. Amino acid sequence: CSARGQQKDTQYF.

In this sample, this clonotype turned up many times. This chain joins TRBV2 and TRBJ2-3; 8 nucleotides line up with TRBD2. Trimming removed 4 bases from V and 7 bases from J; junction bases left unmatched: 10. Germline-derived CDR1 and CDR2 are SNHLY and FYNNEI. This CDR3 comprises 15 residues. CDR3: CASSVGTSGGHTQYF. Here the CDR3 DNA reads TGTGCCAGCAGTGTAGGAACTAGCGGCGGCCATACGCAGTATTTT.